Listed here are 13 T cell receptor beta chains from one sample, sequenced in a study of cytomegalovirus exposure and HLA in healthy donors (dated by TCRdb to between 2016 and 2019). The protocol used for the library was the immunoSEQ multiplex PCR assay. A mixture of 60 forward primers for TCR Vbeta segments and 13 reverse primers for TCR Jbeta segments was used in the multiplex PCR. TCRdb mirrors the immuneACCESS table, restricted to in-frame sequences. Some clones are absent from its copies; in checked studies, under half trace to an unresolved V gene, and the reason for the others is unknown. The sample contains 170,000 or so clones, more than 80% of them found a single time. Clones ranked in the top ten supply around 0.69% of the sample. The sample taken for sequencing was PBMCs. Receptors were obtained from a boy aged 10-17 years in good health and CMV-seronegative.

DNA of the CDR3: TGTGCCAGCAGCTTAAATGGCGGGGATAACGAGCAGTACTTC. Amino acids: CASSLNGGDNEQYF. The V and J genes are TRBV7-3 and TRBJ2-7; D may be TRBD2 (6 bases). Between the trimmed V and J ends, which lost 1 base and 5 bases, there was a span of 12 bases. This CDR3 comprises 14 residues. Germline V gene data show CDR1 as SGHTA and CDR2 as FQGTGA.

The chain employs TRBV4-1 and TRBJ1-1; D remains unclear. In germline, CDR1 is MGHRA, CDR2 YSYEKL. The V end lost 0 bases, the J end lost 4 bases, and 12 bases lay between the germline ends. The CDR3 is 15 residues long. CDR3 nucleotides: TGCGCCAGCAGCCAAGAAGCGCTCGGCGGCACTGAAGCTTTCTTT. Its protein product is CASSQEALGGTEAFF.

As concerns this clone: Germline is not matched at one junction end, which may reflect a read error. The chain combines TRBV10-1 with TRBJ2-5; 10 bases agree with TRBD1. The CDR3 totals 15 residues. Germline CDR1 reads WNHNN; CDR2 reads SYGVQD (reference sequence). Written as DNA, the CDR3 is TGCGCCAGCGGTGAGCCCGGACAGGGGGAAGAGACCCAGTACTTC. Its protein is CASGEPGQGEETQYF.

This chain connects TRBV29-1 to TRBJ2-5; D might be TRBD1 (6 bases). V dropped 5 bases and J dropped 1 base, with 11 bases sitting between them. The CDR3 totals 13 residues. Germline CDR1 and CDR2: SQVTM and ANQGSEA. CDR3 bases: TGCAGCGTTCGAGAGACAGGCCAAGAGACCCAGTACTTC. It codes for CSVRETGQETQYF.

In DNA form, the CDR3 reads TGTGCCAGCAGCCCGACAGGAGATACCCCCCCCCTCCACTTT. Translating it yields CASSPTGDTPPLHF. This chain links TRBV7-3 with TRBJ1-6; a possible D gene is TRBD1 (6 bases). Trimming removed 5 bases from V and 13 bases from J, with 18 bases in between. The CDR3 consists of 14 residues. CDR1 and CDR2 (germline): SGHTA, FQGTGA.

This CDR3 reads CASTPPPRQKNTEAFF. The CDR3 DNA is TGTGCCAGTACCCCCCCTCCCCGACAGAAGAACACTGAAGCTTTCTTT. The V gene is TRBV19, the J gene TRBJ1-1, with a tentative D call TRBD1 (5 bases). The CDR3 runs to 16 residues. The V and J ends lost 7 bases and 1 base respectively, with 19 bases between them. The germline V gene has CDR1 LNHDA and CDR2 SQIVND (reference sequence).

This clone was counted between two and nine times. This chain's CDR3 is CASSLNSQETQYF. The CDR3 DNA is TGTGCCAGCAGCTTAAACTCCCAAGAGACCCAGTACTTC. The chain is built from TRBV11-2 and TRBJ2-5; D ambiguous. Trimming left V 2 bases short and J 1 base short, with 5 bases between. This CDR3 spans 13 amino acids. In germline, CDR1 is SGHAT, CDR2 FQNNGV.

The chain links TRBV5-6 to TRBJ2-1, with D maybe TRBD1 (6 bases). The CDR3 loop spans 14 amino acids. The V gene's germline CDR1 is SGHDT and CDR2 YYEEEE. V shed 3 bases and J shed 10 bases, with 17 bases lying between them. Here the CDR3 reads CASSSGHLGREQFF. For the CDR3, the DNA is TGTGCCAGCAGCTCGGGACACCTCGGGCGGGAGCAGTTCTTC.

This clone was found a few times. An end of the junction differs from the germline gene, which may be a read error. V usage is TRBV10-3 and J usage is TRBJ2-3; the D gene is possibly TRBD2 (7 bases). The length of the CDR3 is 12 residues. Germline loops: CDR1 ENHRY, CDR2 SYGVKD. CDR3 in DNA: TGTGCCATCAGTGAGTCACGGGGGGCGAGAAATTTT. It is translated as CAISESRGARNF.

The gene calls are TRBV11-2 and TRBJ1-1, with D tentatively TRBD1 (6 bases). V was cut by 0 bases and J by 4 bases, with 6 bases left in between. Germline V CDR1 and CDR2: SGHAT, FQNNGV. This CDR3 contains 13 residues. CDR3 loop: CASSLEQGTEAFF. CDR3 DNA sequence: TGTGCCAGCAGCTTAGAACAGGGCACTGAAGCTTTCTTT.

The chain employs TRBV25-1 and TRBJ2-3, with D uncertain. CDR1 and CDR2 from the germline V gene are MGHDK and SYGVNS. V was clipped by 4 bases and J by 7 bases, with 9 bases between them. The CDR3 runs to 12 residues. The CDR3 region is CASSGVSNTQYF. As DNA, the CDR3 is TGTGCCAGCAGTGGAGTCTCCAATACGCAGTATTTT.

A single count supports this clone. The chain employs TRBV29-1 and TRBJ2-5, with 7 bases fitting TRBD1. V lost 1 base and J lost 2; bases outside the gene matches: 4. Germline CDR1 SQVTM, CDR2 ANQGSEA. The CDR3 is 14 residues long. CDR3 loop: CSVEAPGQQETQYF. The CDR3 nucleotides read TGCAGCGTTGAAGCCCCGGGACAGCAAGAGACCCAGTACTTC.

The V call is TRBV13, the J call TRBJ1-2, with 11 bases lining up with TRBD1. The CDR3 has 16 residues. J lost 4 bases, V lost 4 bases, and 8 bases had no gene match. The germline gives CDR1 PRHDT, CDR2 FYEKMQ (reference sequence). Here the CDR3 reads CASSSPGTGGFYGYTF. The CDR3 bases are TGTGCCAGCAGCTCACCCGGGACAGGGGGATTCTATGGCTACACCTTC.